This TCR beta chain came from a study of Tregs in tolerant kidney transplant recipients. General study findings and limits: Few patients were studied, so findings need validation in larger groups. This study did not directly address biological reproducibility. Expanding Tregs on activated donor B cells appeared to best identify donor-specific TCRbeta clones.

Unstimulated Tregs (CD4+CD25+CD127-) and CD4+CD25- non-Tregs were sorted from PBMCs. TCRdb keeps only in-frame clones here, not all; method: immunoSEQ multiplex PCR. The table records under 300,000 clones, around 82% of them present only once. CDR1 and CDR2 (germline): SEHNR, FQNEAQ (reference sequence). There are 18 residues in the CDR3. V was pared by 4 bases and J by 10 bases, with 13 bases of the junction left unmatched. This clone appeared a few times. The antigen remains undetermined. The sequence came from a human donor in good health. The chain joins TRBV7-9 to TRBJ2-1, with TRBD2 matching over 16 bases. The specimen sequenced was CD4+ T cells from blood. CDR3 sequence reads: CASSWGTSGRAIQREQFF. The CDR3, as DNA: TGTGCCAGCAGCTGGGGGACTAGCGGGAGGGCAATTCAGCGGGAGCAGTTCTTC.